This T cell receptor (beta chain) was captured in a study of human T cells and chemical hapten exposure. Study overall: Enrolled patients were predominantly female and had alopecia areata, totalis or universalis.

There are a few counts of this clonotype. In the library, unique molecular identifiers were attached to individual cDNA molecules. In TCRdb, the RACE reads were re-called with MiXCR into one record per CDR3 protein. The data show some 340,000 distinct CDR3 sequences, with under 8% seen just once and approximately 8% held by the top ten. Described time point: patch test 1, 2 weeks after DPC sensitization. Treatment indicated: therapeutic diphenylcyclopropenone sensitization with weekly scalp DPC. Those who donated were patients with alopecia, 18 to 70 years of age, and suitable for DPC. From germline, CDR1 is DFQATT and CDR2 SNEGSKA (reference sequence). The V gene lost 6 bases and the J gene lost 3 bases, with 18 bases spanning the gap. CDR3 size: 15 residues.

The J gene is TRBJ2-1, the V gene TRBV20-1; tentatively, D is TRBD1 (5 bases). This clonotype originated in a woman aged 18-30 years with alopecia areata. Some clones in this sample may be carry-over from other donors' samples. The sample consisted of whole blood, taken in connection with sensitization to the hapten diphenylcyclopropenone (DPC). The CDR3 bases are TGCAGTGCCCGCATCGGACACATAGACTACAATGAGCAGTTCTTC. Its protein is CSARIGHIDYNEQFF.